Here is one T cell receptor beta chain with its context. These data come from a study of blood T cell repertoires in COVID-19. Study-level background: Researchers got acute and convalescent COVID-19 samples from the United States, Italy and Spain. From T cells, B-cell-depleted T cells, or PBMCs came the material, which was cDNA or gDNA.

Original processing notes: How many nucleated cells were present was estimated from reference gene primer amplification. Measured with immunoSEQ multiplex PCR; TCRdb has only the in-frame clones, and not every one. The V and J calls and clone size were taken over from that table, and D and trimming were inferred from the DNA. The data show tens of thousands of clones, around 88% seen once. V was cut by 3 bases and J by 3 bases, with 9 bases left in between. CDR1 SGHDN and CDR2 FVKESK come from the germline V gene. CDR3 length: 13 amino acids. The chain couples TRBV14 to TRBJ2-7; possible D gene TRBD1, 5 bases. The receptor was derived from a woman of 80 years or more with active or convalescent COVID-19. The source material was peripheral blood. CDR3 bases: TGTGCCAGCAGCCAGGGGCTGGTCTACGAGCAGTACTTC. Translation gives CASSQGLVYEQYF.